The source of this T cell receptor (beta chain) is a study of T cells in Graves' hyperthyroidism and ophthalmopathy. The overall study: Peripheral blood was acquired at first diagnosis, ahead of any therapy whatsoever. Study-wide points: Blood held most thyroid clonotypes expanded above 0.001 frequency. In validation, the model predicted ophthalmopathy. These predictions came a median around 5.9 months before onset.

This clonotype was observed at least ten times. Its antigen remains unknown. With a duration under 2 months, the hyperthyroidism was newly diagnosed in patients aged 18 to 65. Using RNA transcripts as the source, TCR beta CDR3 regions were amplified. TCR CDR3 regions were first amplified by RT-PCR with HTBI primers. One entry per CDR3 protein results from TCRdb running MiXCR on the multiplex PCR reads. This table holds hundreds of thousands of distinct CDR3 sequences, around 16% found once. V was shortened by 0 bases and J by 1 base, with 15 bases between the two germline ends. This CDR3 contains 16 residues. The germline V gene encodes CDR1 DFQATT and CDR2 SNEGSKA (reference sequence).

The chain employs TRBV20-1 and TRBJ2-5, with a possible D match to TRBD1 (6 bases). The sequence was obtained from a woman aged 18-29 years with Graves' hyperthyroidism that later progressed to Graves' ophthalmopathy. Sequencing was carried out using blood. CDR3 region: CSARDRGRGVQETQYF. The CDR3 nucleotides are TGCAGTGCTAGAGATCGTGGCAGGGGCGTCCAAGAGACCCAGTACTTC.